The 18 T cell receptor beta chains below come from one sample, sequenced in a study of T-cell reconstitution after alpha-beta-depleted transplantation in children. Unique molecular identifiers were incorporated when the TCRbeta library was constructed. TCRdb reprocessed the PCR reads via MiXCR and lists one record per CDR3 protein. This table holds about 350,000 distinct CDR3 sequences, roughly 15% found once. The sequencing used PBMCs, collected from the stem cell graft. The receptors here all came from a human donor who donated a stem cell graft to a child with Fanconi anemia.

This clonotype was seen only a few times. The chain combines TRBV29-1 with TRBJ2-4, with 10 nucleotides matching TRBD2. The CDR3 runs 17 residues. V was clipped by 4 bases and J by 5 bases; unmatched bases: 14. Germline V gene data show CDR1 as SQVTM and CDR2 as ANQGSEA. The DNA for the CDR3 is TGCAGCGTTGTTTCAGGACTAGCGGTCAAAGGGGAAAACATTCAGTACTTC. Residues: CSVVSGLAVKGENIQYF.

CDR3 region: CASSFYLAGGSTDTQYF. CDR3 nucleotide sequence: TGTGCCAGCAGCTTTTACCTAGCGGGGGGGAGCACAGATACGCAGTATTTT. The rearrangement links TRBV5-4 to TRBJ2-3; 12 bases match TRBD2. This CDR3 is built from 17 residues. Unmatched junction bases numbered 4, after V lost 2 bases and J lost 0 bases. The germline V gene has CDR1 SGHNT and CDR2 YYREEE (reference sequence). Drawing the rest from reference TRBV5-4 and TRBJ2-3, the complete variable domain is ETGVTQSPTHLIKTRGQQVTLRCSSQSGHNTVSWYQQALGQGPQFIFQYYREEENGRGNFPPRFSGLQFPNYSSELNVNALELDDSALYLCASSFYLAGGSTDTQYFGPGTRLTVL.

This clonotype was counted at least ten times. CDR3: CATSIYSGGGYEQYF. The CDR3 DNA is TGTGCCACCAGCATCTATAGCGGGGGAGGCTACGAGCAGTACTTC. V and J are TRBV15 and TRBJ2-7, with 9 bases fitting TRBD2. Trimming took 4 bases from V and 3 from J; bases not matched to a gene: 7. CDR1 and CDR2 (germline): LNHNV, YYDKDF (reference sequence). This CDR3 spans 15 amino acids.

This chain uses TRBV5-4 with TRBJ2-1, with 11 positions matching TRBD2. Germline V gene data show CDR1 as SGHNT and CDR2 as YYREEE (reference sequence). The J segment lost 9 bases and the V segment lost 2 bases, leaving 7 bases of the junction unmatched. The CDR3 runs to 15 residues. CDR3 coding DNA: TGTGCCAGCAGCTTCTCTAGCGGGGGGCTTACTGAGCAGTTCTTC. It codes for CASSFSSGGLTEQFF.

At least ten counts were recorded for this clonotype. The chain joins TRBV7-2 to TRBJ2-7, with D unclear. From germline, CDR1 is SGHTA and CDR2 FQGNSA. This CDR3 is 14 amino acids long. Trimming stripped 1 base from V and 2 bases from J, with 9 bases between. This chain's CDR3 is CASSLDSATYEQYF. CDR3 DNA: TGTGCCAGCAGCTTAGACAGTGCCACCTACGAGCAGTACTTC.

The chain carries TRBV12-3 or TRBV12-4 and TRBJ2-2, with D tentatively TRBD1 (7 bases). V shed 6 bases and J shed 5 bases, with 13 bases lying between them. The CDR3 has 14 amino acids. CDR3 region: CASRRDSGTGELFF. DNA of the CDR3: TGTGCCAGCAGAAGGGACAGCGGGACCGGGGAGCTGTTTTTT.

This chain connects TRBV4-2 to TRBJ1-5; the match to TRBD1 covers 10 bases. J was trimmed by 5 bases and V by 1 base; bases with no gene match: 2. The germline V gene encodes CDR1 LGHNA and CDR2 YNFKEQ. The CDR3 is made up of 15 amino acids. The CDR3 loop is CASSQAGTGDQPQHF. CDR3 in DNA: TGTGCCAGCAGCCAAGCCGGGACAGGGGATCAGCCCCAGCATTTT.

This clonotype has a handful of counts. The DNA of the CDR3 is TGTGCCTGGAGAGGACTAGCATCGGCAGATACGCAGTATTTT. It encodes CAWRGLASADTQYF. The genes are TRBV30 and TRBJ2-3, with 8 bases matching TRBD2. The V gene end was trimmed by 3 bases and the J gene end by 4 bases; junction bases not matched to a gene: 6. The CDR3 is made up of 14 amino acids. CDR1 is GTSNPN and CDR2 is SVGIG in the germline V gene (reference sequence). Looking up the rest from reference TRBV30 and TRBJ2-3 gives the full variable domain: SQTIHQWPATLVQPVGSPLSLECTVEGTSNPNLYWYRQAAGRGLQLLFYSVGIGQISSEVPQNLSASRPQDRQFILSSKKLLLSDSGFYLCAWRGLASADTQYFGPGTRLTVL.

This clonotype was seen repeatedly, ten times or more. The chain carries TRBV29-1 and TRBJ1-5; D gene uncertain. The germline V gene has CDR1 SQVTM and CDR2 ANQGSEA. This CDR3 region has 14 residues. Trimming pared 6 bases from V and 0 bases from J, leaving 12 bases between. In DNA form, the CDR3 reads TGCAGCGTCGCCCTTGGCCATAGCAATCAGCCCCAGCATTTT. Its translation is CSVALGHSNQPQHF.

This clonotype was counted many times. The chain combines TRBV5-1 with TRBJ2-5; D is unclear. The V gene lost 6 bases and the J gene lost 4 bases, with 13 bases spanning the gap. CDR1 and CDR2 from the germline V gene are SGHRS and YFSETQ. This CDR3 contains 13 residues. In nucleotides, the CDR3 is TGCGCCAGCACTTTACAAGGTTCAGAGACCCAGTACTTC. Translated, it gives CASTLQGSETQYF.

The sample holds many counts of this clonotype. Here the CDR3 DNA reads TGTGCCAGCAGTAGGGACAGGGGGCTCAATGAGCAGTTCTTC. Amino acid sequence: CASSRDRGLNEQFF. The chain combines TRBV6-1 with TRBJ2-1; TRBD1 matches 12 bases. V lost 5 bases to trimming and J lost 6 bases; unmatched junction nucleotides: 2. The germline V gene has CDR1 MNHNS and CDR2 SASEGT. CDR3 length: 14 residues.

This chain links TRBV6-5 with TRBJ1-5; a weak D match, TRBD1 (5 bases). This CDR3 contains 16 residues. CDR1 and CDR2 (germline): MNHEY, SVGAGI. Between the trimmed V and J ends, which lost 1 base and 4 bases, there was a span of 14 bases. The CDR3 loop is CASSYFGTGINQPQHF. The CDR3 DNA reads as TGTGCCAGCAGTTACTTTGGGACGGGGATTAATCAGCCCCAGCATTTT.

At least ten counts were recorded for this clonotype. This chain links TRBV7-6 with TRBJ2-7; D is ambiguous. This CDR3 has 15 amino acids. The V and J ends lost 1 base and 0 bases respectively, with 10 bases between them. Germline CDR1 reads SGHVS; CDR2 reads FNYEAQ. CDR3 sequence reads: CASSLGEQSSYEQYF. The CDR3, as DNA: TGTGCCAGCAGCTTAGGGGAACAGAGCTCCTACGAGCAGTACTTC.

About this clonotype itself: This may stem from a read error, because a much larger clone lies one nucleotide away. The chain uses TRBV7-9 and TRBJ2-3; no clear D gene. The germline gives CDR1 SEHNR, CDR2 FQNEAQ (reference sequence). Trimming stripped 0 bases from V and 5 bases from J, with 6 bases between. The CDR3 covers 13 residues. The DNA of the CDR3 is TGTGCCAGCAGCTTAGCGGAGAGAGATACGCAGTATTTT. Its translation is CASSLAERDTQYF. Full variable domain (rest looked up from reference TRBV7-9 and TRBJ2-3): DTGVSQNPRHKITKRGQNVTFRCDPISEHNRLYWYRQTLGQGPEFLTYFQNEAQLEKSRLLSDRFSAERPKGSFSTLEIQRTEQGDSAMYLCASSLAERDTQYFGPGTRLTVL.

The V call is TRBV19, the J call TRBJ2-5; D may be TRBD2 (6 bases). The CDR3 length is 15 residues. Per germline, CDR1 LNHDA and CDR2 SQIVND (reference sequence). V lost 3 bases and J lost 5, with 16 bases in between. DNA for the CDR3: TGTGCCAGTAGTATCGGGGGACGGGGTCGGGAGACCCAGTACTTC. It yields the protein CASSIGGRGRETQYF.

This clonotype was detected only a few times. V is TRBV29-1 and J is TRBJ1-5; 10 bases are a match to TRBD1. The length of the CDR3 is 14 residues. After removal of 6 bases from V and 7 bases from J, the junction contained 9 bases not matched to a gene. From germline, CDR1 is SQVTM and CDR2 ANQGSEA. The CDR3 coding sequence is TGCAGCGTGTGGACAGGGGGGCGCGGACAGCCCCAGCATTTT. Translation gives CSVWTGGRGQPQHF.

A word on this clonotype: One end of the junction is discordant with germline, which a read error may explain. The V call is TRBV4-1, the J call TRBJ2-2; D ambiguous. This CDR3 contains 13 residues. Germline CDR1 reads MGHRA; CDR2 reads YSYEKL. The CDR3 nucleotides are TGCGCCAGCAGTCAAGGGTTGGTCGGGGAGCTGTTTTTT. Translation gives CASSQGLVGELFF.

This clonotype was seen a handful of times. The rearrangement links TRBV5-6 to TRBJ2-7; possibly TRBD1 or TRBD2 for D (5 bases each). V was cut by 6 bases and J by 4 bases, with 17 bases left in between. The CDR3 extends over 14 amino acids. Germline V gene data show CDR1 as SGHDT and CDR2 as YYEEEE. The CDR3 DNA follows: TGTGCCAGCACCCGAAAAGGGGACCAATACGAGCAGTACGTC. Translation gives CASTRKGDQYEQYV.